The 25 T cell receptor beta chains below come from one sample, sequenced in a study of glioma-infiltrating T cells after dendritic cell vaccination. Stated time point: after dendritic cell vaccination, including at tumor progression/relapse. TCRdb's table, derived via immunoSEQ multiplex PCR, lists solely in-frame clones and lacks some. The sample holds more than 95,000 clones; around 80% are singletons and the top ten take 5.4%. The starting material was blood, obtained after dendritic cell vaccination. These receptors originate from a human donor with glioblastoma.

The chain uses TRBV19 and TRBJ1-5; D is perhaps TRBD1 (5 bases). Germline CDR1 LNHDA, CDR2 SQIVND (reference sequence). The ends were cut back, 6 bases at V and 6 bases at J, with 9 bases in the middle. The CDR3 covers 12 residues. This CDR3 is CASRQASQPQHF. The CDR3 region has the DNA TGTGCCAGTAGACAGGCGAGTCAGCCCCAGCATTTT. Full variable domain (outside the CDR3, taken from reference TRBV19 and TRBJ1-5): DGGITQSPKYLFRKEGQNVTLSCEQNLNHDAMYWYRQDPGQGLRLIYYSQIVNDFQKGDIAEGYSVSREKKESFPLTVTSAQKNPTAFYLCASRQASQPQHFGDGTRLSIL.

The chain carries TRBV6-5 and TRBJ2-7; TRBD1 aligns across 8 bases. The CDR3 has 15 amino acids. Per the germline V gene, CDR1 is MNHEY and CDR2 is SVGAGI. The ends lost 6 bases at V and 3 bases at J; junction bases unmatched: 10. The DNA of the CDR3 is TGTGCCAGCAGCCGGGACAGGATGGGATACTACGAGCAGTACTTC. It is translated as CASSRDRMGYYEQYF.

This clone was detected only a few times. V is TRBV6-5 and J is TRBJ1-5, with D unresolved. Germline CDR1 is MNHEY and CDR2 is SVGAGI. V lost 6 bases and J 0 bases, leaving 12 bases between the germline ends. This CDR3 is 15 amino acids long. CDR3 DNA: TGTGCCAGCAGCTTACACGGGGATAGCAATCAGCCCCAGCATTTT. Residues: CASSLHGDSNQPQHF.

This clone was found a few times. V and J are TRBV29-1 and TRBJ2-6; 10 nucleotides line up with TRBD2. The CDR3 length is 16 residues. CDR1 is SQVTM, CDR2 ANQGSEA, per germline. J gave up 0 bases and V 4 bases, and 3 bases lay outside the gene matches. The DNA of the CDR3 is TGCAGCGTTGGTGCTAGCGGGAGCTCTGGGGCCAACGTCCTGACTTTC. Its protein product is CSVGASGSSGANVLTF.

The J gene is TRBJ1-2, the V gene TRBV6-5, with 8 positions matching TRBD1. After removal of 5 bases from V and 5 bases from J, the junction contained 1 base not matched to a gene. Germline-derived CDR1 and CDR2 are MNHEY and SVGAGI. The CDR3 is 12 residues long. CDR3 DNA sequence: TGTGCCAGCAGTCGGACAGGGTATGGCTACACCTTC. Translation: CASSRTGYGYTF.

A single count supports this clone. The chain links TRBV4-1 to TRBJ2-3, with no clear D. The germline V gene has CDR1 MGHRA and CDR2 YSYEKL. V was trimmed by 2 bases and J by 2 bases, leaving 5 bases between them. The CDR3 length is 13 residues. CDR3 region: CASSQPHTDTQYF. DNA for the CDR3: TGCGCCAGCAGCCAACCCCACACAGATACGCAGTATTTT.

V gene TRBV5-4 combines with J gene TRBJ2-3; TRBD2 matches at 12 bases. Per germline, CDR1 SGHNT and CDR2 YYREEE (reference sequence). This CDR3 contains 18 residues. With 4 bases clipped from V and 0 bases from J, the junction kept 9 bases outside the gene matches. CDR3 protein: CASSPRLAGGPSTDTQYF. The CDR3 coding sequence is TGTGCCAGCAGCCCTCGGCTAGCGGGAGGGCCTAGCACAGATACGCAGTATTTT.

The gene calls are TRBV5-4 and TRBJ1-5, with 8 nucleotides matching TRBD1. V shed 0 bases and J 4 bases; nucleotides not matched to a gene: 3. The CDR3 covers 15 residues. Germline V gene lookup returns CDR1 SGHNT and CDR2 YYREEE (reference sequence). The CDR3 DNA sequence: TGTGCCAGCAGCTTGGGGACAGGGATGAATCAGCCCCAGCATTTT. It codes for CASSLGTGMNQPQHF.

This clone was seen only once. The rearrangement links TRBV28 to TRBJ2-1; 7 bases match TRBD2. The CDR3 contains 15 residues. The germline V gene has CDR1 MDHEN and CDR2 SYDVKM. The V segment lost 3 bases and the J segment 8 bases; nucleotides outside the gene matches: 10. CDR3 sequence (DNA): TGTGCCAGCAGTTTGGTGGGAGGGCCCGTCGATGAGCAGTTCTTC. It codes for CASSLVGGPVDEQFF.

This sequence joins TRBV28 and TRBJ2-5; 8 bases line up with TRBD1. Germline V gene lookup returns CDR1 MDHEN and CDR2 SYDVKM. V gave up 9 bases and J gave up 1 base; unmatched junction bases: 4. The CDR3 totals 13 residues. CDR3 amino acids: CASTTGGQETQYF. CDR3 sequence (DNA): TGTGCCAGTACAACAGGGGGCCAAGAGACCCAGTACTTC. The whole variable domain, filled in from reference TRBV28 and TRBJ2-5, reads DVKVTQSSRYLVKRTGEKVFLECVQDMDHENMFWYRQDPGLGLRLIYFSYDVKMKEKGDIPEGYSVSREKKERFSLILESASTNQTSMYLCASTTGGQETQYFGPGTRLLVL.

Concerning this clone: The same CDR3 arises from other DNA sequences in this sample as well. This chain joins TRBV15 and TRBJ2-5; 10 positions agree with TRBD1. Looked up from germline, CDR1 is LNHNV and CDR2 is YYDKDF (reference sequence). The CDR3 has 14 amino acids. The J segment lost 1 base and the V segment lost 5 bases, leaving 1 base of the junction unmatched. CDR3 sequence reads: CATSRDRGQETQYF. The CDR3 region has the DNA TGTGCCACCAGCCGGGACAGGGGCCAAGAGACCCAGTACTTC.

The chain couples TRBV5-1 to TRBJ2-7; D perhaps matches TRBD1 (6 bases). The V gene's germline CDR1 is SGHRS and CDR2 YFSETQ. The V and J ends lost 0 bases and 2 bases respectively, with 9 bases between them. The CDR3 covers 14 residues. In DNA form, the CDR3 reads TGCGCCAGCAGCTTGGCACAGGGAGCCTACGAGCAGTACTTC. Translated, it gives CASSLAQGAYEQYF. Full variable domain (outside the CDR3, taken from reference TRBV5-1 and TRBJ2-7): KAGVTQTPRYLIKTRGQQVTLSCSPISGHRSVSWYQQTPGQGLQFLFEYFSETQRNKGNFPGRFSGRQFSNSRSEMNVSTLELGDSALYLCASSLAQGAYEQYFGPGTRLTVT.

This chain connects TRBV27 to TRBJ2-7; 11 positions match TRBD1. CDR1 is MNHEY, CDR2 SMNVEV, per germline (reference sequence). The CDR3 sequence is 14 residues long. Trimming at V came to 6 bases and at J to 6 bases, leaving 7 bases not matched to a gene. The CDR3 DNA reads TGTGCCAGCAGGGCGGACAGGGGGCGGCTCGAGCAGTACTTC. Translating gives CASRADRGRLEQYF.

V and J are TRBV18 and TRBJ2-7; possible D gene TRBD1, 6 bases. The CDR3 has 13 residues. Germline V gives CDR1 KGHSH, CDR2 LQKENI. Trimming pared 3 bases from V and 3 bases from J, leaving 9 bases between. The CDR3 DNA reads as TGTGCCAGCTCACCCCCGGGACACTACGAGCAGTACTTC. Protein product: CASSPPGHYEQYF.

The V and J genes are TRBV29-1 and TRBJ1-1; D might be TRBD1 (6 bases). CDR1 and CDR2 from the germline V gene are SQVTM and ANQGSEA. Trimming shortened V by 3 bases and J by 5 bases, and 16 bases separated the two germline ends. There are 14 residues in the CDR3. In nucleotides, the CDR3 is TGCAGCGTTGACAGGGGAGCGGGAGGAACTGAAGCTTTCTTT. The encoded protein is CSVDRGAGGTEAFF.

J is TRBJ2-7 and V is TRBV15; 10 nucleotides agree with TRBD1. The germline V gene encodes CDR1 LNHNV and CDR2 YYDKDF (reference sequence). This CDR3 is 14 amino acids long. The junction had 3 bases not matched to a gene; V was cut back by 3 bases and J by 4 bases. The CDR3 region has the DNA TGTGCCACCAGCAGGGACAGGGGGAAATACGAGCAGTACTTC. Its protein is CATSRDRGKYEQYF.

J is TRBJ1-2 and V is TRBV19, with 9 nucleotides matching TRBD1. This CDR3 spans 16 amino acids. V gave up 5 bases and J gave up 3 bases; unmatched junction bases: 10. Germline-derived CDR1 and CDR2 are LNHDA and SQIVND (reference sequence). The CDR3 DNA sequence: TGTGCCAGTAGTGCCCGGACAGGGGTGGTTTACTATGGCTACACCTTC. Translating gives CASSARTGVVYYGYTF.

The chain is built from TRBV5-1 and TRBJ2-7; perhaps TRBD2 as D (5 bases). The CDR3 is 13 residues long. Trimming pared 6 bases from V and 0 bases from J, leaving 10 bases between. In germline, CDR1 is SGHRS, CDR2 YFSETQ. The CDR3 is CASTDGNSYEQYF. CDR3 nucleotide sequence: TGCGCCAGCACGGACGGGAACTCCTACGAGCAGTACTTC.

The CDR3, as DNA: TGCAGCGTTGAACCGAGGGGGGGAGATACGCAGTATTTT. Amino acid sequence: CSVEPRGGDTQYF. This sequence joins TRBV29-1 and TRBJ2-3; D is perhaps TRBD2 (7 bases). Germline V gives CDR1 SQVTM, CDR2 ANQGSEA. V lost 2 bases and J 5 bases, leaving 11 bases between the germline ends. The CDR3 loop spans 13 amino acids.

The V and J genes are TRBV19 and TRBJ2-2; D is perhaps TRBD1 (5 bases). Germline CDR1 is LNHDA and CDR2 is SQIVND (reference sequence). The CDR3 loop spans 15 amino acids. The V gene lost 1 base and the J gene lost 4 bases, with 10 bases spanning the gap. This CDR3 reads CASSIADTGTGELFF. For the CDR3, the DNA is TGTGCCAGTAGTATAGCGGACACCGGCACCGGGGAGCTGTTTTTT.

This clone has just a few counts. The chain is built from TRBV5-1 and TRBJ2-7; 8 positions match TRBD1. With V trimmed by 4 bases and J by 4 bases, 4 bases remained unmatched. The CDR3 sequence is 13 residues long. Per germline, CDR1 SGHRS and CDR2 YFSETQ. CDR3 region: CASSRDRNYEQYF. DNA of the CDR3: TGCGCCAGCAGCCGGGACAGGAATTACGAGCAGTACTTC.

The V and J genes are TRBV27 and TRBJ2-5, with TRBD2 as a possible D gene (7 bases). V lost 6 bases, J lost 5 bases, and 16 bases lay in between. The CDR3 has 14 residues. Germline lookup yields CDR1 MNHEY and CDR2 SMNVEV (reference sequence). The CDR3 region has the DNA TGTGCCAGCAGCCTAATACAGGGAGGGGAGACCCAGTACTTC. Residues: CASSLIQGGETQYF.

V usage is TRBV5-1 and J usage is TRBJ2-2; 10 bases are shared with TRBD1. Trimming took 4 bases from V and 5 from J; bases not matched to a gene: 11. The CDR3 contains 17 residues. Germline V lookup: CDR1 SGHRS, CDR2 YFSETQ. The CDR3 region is CASSLEHRQGATGELFF. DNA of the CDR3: TGCGCCAGCAGCCTGGAACATCGACAGGGGGCAACCGGGGAGCTGTTTTTT.

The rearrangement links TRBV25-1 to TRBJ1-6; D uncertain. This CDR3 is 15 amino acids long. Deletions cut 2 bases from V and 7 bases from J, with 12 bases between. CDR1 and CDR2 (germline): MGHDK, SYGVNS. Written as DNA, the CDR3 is TGTGCCAGCAGTGAAGCGACGTCGGGGAATTCACCCCTCCACTTT. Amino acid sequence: CASSEATSGNSPLHF.

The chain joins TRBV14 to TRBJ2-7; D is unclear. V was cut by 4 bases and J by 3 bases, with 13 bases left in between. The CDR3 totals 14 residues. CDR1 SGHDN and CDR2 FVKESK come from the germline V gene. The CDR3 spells CASSLTNRVYEQYF. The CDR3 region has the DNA TGTGCCAGCAGCCTTACAAACCGGGTCTACGAGCAGTACTTC.